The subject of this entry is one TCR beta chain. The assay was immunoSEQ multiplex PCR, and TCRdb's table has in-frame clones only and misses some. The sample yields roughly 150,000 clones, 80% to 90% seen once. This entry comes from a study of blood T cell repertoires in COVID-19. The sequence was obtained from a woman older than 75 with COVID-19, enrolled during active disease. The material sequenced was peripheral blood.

CDR3 in amino acids: CASSVQGADTEAFF. DNA of the CDR3: TGTGCCAGCAGTGTCCAGGGGGCCGACACTGAAGCTTTCTTT. V gene TRBV2 combines with J gene TRBJ1-1, with 8 bases that match TRBD1. CDR1 and CDR2 from the germline V gene are SNHLY and FYNNEI. The CDR3 length is 14 residues. After removal of 4 bases from V and 3 bases from J, the junction contained 4 bases not matched to a gene.